The sequence of this TCR beta chain was determined in a study of Ad26.COV2.S vaccination and SARS-CoV-2 variants. The V gene lost 0 bases and the J gene lost 0 bases, with 6 bases spanning the gap. CDR1 is SGDLS, CDR2 YYNGEE, per germline. The CDR3 is made up of 15 amino acids. Described treatment: roughly 18 received Ad26.COV2.S at low or high dose, single or two shots; several received placebo; per-sample allocation not given. Sampling was performed 63 days after the first vaccine or placebo injection. It was an adult aged 18-55 years in Boston who was the donor. Repertoires were generated with immunoSEQ multiplex PCR, while TCRdb's copy carries only in-frame clones and drops some. The repertoire holds about half a million clones, 80% to 90% seen once, with around 1.6% in the top ten. Study-level points and caveats: Recipients given vaccine exceeded placebo recipients in spike-specific TCR breadth.

With regard to this clone: The antigen is undetermined.

The chain joins TRBV9 to TRBJ1-4; D remains ambiguous. The sample here was peripheral blood, taken in a trial of Ad26.COV2.S vaccine versus placebo. The TCR was taken from a person aged 18-60 years who received the Ad26.COV2.S COVID-19 vaccine or a placebo. The CDR3 coding sequence is TGTGCCAGCAGCGTAGGGTCTACAACTAATGAAAAACTGTTTTTT. Its translation: CASSVGSTTNEKLFF. The complete variable domain, with remaining parts taken from reference TRBV9 and TRBJ1-4, reads DSGVTQTPKHLITATGQRVTLRCSPRSGDLSVYWYQQSLDQGLQFLIQYYNGEERAKGNILERFSAQQFPDLHSELNLSSLELGDSALYFCASSVGSTTNEKLFFGSGTQLSVL.